This T cell receptor beta chain was identified in a study of beta chain features in type 1 diabetes. The table lists this clone with a few counts. Antigen unknown. Isolated RNA was reverse transcribed in full, so expressed TCRB transcripts were sequenced. The repertoire was sequenced with immunoSEQ multiplex PCR; TCRdb's copy has only in-frame clones and lacks some. The repertoire consists of 640,000 or so clones, with 13% occurring once and the leading ten covering approximately 0.022%. V lost 4 bases and J 6 bases, leaving 13 bases between the germline ends. The germline V gene has CDR1 MNHNS and CDR2 SASEGT. The CDR3 covers 13 residues. Via the markers CD45RO/CCR7/CD25/CD127/CD95/CD27, stem cell-like memory, regulatory, central memory and naive CD4+ cells were sorted. Notes on the study in general: Using cDNA template may skew counts toward highly expressing activated cells. Significant though moderate, a shortening of TCRB CDR3s appeared in all four CD4+ subsets of Type 1 diabetes patients.

Material: naive CD4+ T cells from blood. The sequence derives from a man between 18 and 29 years old with type 1 diabetes. The chain uses TRBV6-1 and TRBJ2-7, with D perhaps matching TRBD1 or TRBD2 (5 bases each). The CDR3 nucleotides read TGTGCCAGCAGTGGCTCGGGGCTTACCGAGCAGTACTTC. Protein sequence: CASSGSGLTEQYF.